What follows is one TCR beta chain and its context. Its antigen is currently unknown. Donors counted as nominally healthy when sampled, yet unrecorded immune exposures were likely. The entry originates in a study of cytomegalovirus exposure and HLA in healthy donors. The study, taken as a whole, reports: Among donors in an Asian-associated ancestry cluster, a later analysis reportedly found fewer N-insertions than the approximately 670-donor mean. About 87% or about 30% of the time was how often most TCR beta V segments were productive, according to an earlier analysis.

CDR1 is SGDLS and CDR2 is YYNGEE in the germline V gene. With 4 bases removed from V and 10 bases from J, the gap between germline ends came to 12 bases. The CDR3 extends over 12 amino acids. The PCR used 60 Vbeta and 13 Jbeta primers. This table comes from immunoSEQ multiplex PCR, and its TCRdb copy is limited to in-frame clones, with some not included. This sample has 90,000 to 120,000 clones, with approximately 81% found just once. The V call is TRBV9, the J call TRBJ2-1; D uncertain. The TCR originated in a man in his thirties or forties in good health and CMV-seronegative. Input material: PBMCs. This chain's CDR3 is CASSPVDGEQFF. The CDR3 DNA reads TGTGCCAGCAGCCCCGTAGACGGGGAGCAGTTCTTC. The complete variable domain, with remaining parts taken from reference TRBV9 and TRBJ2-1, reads DSGVTQTPKHLITATGQRVTLRCSPRSGDLSVYWYQQSLDQGLQFLIQYYNGEERAKGNILERFSAQQFPDLHSELNLSSLELGDSALYFCASSPVDGEQFFGPGTRLTVL.